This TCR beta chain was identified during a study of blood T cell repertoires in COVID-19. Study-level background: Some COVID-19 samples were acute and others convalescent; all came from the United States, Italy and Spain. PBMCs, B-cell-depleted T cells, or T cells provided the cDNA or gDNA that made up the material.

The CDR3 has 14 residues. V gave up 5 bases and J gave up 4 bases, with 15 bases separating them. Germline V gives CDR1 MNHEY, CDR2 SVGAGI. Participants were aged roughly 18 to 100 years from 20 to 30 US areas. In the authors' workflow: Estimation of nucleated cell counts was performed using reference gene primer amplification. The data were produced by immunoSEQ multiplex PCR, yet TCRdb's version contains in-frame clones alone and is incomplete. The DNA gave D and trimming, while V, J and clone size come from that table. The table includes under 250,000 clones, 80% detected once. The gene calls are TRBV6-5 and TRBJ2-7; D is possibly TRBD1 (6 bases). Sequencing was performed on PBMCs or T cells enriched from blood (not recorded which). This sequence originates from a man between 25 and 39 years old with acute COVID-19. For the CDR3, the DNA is TGTGCCAGCAGTCGGGACACCCTTGGTTACGAGCAGTACTTC. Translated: CASSRDTLGYEQYF.